The clone carrying this T cell receptor beta chain was seen a handful of times. Its antigen is currently unknown. The source of the sample is a study of T cell repertoires in cytomegalovirus infection. Study-wide points: Using cumulative public TCR beta family frequency, the authors identified those who carried CMV together with the relevant HLA.

TCRdb reprocessed the reads via MiXCR and lists one record per CDR3 protein. This repertoire shows roughly 280,000 distinct CDR3 sequences, about 13% found once; its top ten account for 8.8%. This CDR3 has 16 residues. CDR1 and CDR2 from the germline V gene are LNHDA and SQIVND (reference sequence). Trimming took 4 bases from V and 0 from J, leaving 15 bases between them. The source of this sequence is a human donor in good health (CMV status not recorded). Some clones in this sample may be carry-over from other donors' samples. V is TRBV19 and J is TRBJ1-1; D possibly corresponds to TRBD1 (6 bases). The sample comprised PBMCs. The CDR3 DNA reads TGTGCCAGTAGTACCTCCGGGGGGCTAATGAACACTGAAGCTTTCTTT. This translates into CASSTSGGLMNTEAFF.